What follows is one T cell receptor (beta chain) and its context. The sample originates from a study of blood T cell repertoires in COVID-19. Turning to the study itself: Sources were T cells, B-cell-depleted T cells, or PBMCs; the material itself was cDNA or gDNA.

How the authors handled the data: Counts of nucleated cells, estimated from reference gene primer amplification, were obtained. Produced via immunoSEQ multiplex PCR; TCRdb's table is partial and in-frame only. Clone size and the V and J calls come from that table; the DNA yielded D and trimming. Here the sample spans fewer than 350,000 clones, 70% to 90% being singletons. Enrollment of patients from Seattle took place during active infection, with longitudinal follow-up. This CDR3 spans 12 amino acids. The germline CDR1 and CDR2 sequences are SGHVS and FQNEAQ. V usage is TRBV7-8 and J usage is TRBJ2-5; possibly TRBD2 for D (6 bases). The receptor comes from a woman aged 70-85 years with COVID-19, enrolled during active disease. The sample was peripheral blood. This chain's CDR3 is CVSGLAQETQYF. CDR3 nucleotide sequence: TGTGTAAGCGGTCTAGCGCAAGAGACCCAGTACTTC.